These T cell receptor beta chains were read from a single sample in a study of read filtering for tumor transcriptome and immune sequencing. TCRdb analysed the reads with MiXCR anew, one entry per CDR3 protein. The sample shows about 90,000 distinct CDR3 sequences, 9% to 15% of them seen only once. Sequencing was carried out using a population of CD138-negative cells sorted from bone marrow. The receptors shown here come from a donor older than 35 with multiple myeloma. CDR3s include the opening cysteine and the closing phenylalanine or tryptophan. D genes are given only for firm matches. Clone size is shown for a subset of rows, as once, few, many or a class of expanded clone.

D gene: NA
J gene: TRBJ1-1
clone size: many
V gene: TRBV7-2
CDR3 DNA: TGTGCCAGCAGCTTAGGACCCGCCCGGGCTGAAGCTTTCTTT
CDR3 protein: CASSLGPARAEAFF

D gene: TRBD1
J gene: TRBJ2-6
clone size: many
V gene: TRBV28
CDR3 DNA: TGTGCCAGCAGATCAGGGGGCCCCTCTGGGGCCAACGTCCTGACTTTC
CDR3 protein: CASRSGGPSGANVLTF

D gene: TRBD1
J gene: TRBJ1-4
clone size: many
V gene: TRBV3-1
CDR3 DNA: TGTGCCAGCAGCCAGAACAGGGGGCTGGAAAAACTGTTTTTT
CDR3 protein: CASSQNRGLEKLFF

D gene: NA
J gene: TRBJ2-3
clone size: many
V gene: TRBV3-1
CDR3 DNA: TGTGCCAGCAGCCAAGATCCAGGCACAGATACGCAGTATTTT
CDR3 protein: CASSQDPGTDTQYF

D gene: NA
J gene: TRBJ2-1
clone size: many
V gene: TRBV29-1
CDR3 DNA: TGCAGCGTTGATCGGCGTTTAGTCAATGAGCAGTTCTTC
CDR3 protein: CSVDRRLVNEQFF

D gene: NA
J gene: TRBJ2-5
clone size: many
V gene: TRBV2
CDR3 DNA: TGTGCCAGCAGTTCCGACAGGTTAGAGACCCAGTACTTC
CDR3 protein: CASSSDRLETQYF

D gene: NA
J gene: TRBJ2-2
clone size: many
V gene: TRBV11-2
CDR3 DNA: TGTGCCAGCAGCCGAGGGTTAGCGAACACCGGGGAGCTGTTTTTT
CDR3 protein: CASSRGLANTGELFF

D gene: TRBD1
J gene: TRBJ2-7
clone size: many
V gene: TRBV5-1
CDR3 DNA: TGCGCCAGCAGAACGGACAGGGAGGACGAGCAGTACTTC
CDR3 protein: CASRTDREDEQYF

D gene: TRBD2
J gene: TRBJ2-3
clone size: few
V gene: TRBV23-1
CDR3 DNA: TGCGCCAGCAGTCACTCCGGGACTAGCGGGAGCAAAGATACGCAGTATTTT
CDR3 protein: CASSHSGTSGSKDTQYF

D gene: NA
J gene: TRBJ2-1
clone size: many
V gene: TRBV5-1
CDR3 DNA: TGCGCCAGCAGCTTGGCCCCCGCTAGCCCAAATGAGCAGTTCTTC
CDR3 protein: CASSLAPASPNEQFF

D gene: NA
J gene: TRBJ1-1
clone size: many
V gene: TRBV24-1
CDR3 DNA: TGTGCCACCTCAGGGGCAGTGAACACTGAAGCTTTCTTT
CDR3 protein: CATSGAVNTEAFF

D gene: TRBD1
J gene: TRBJ2-5
clone size: many
V gene: TRBV2
CDR3 DNA: TGTGCCAGCAGCGTGGACAGGGTAGAGACCCAGTACTTC
CDR3 protein: CASSVDRVETQYF

D gene: NA
J gene: TRBJ2-2
clone size: few
V gene: TRBV19
CDR3 DNA: TGTGCCAGTAACCGGTTGGACACCGGGGAGCTGTTTTTT
CDR3 protein: CASNRLDTGELFF

D gene: TRBD1
J gene: TRBJ2-1
clone size: NA
V gene: TRBV25-1
CDR3 DNA: TGTGCCAGCAGTGAACCGGGACAGGGGAGGGCGCGGGAGCAGTTCTTC
CDR3 protein: CASSEPGQGRAREQFF

D gene: NA
J gene: TRBJ2-7
clone size: many
V gene: TRBV5-6
CDR3 DNA: TGTGCCAGCAGCTTGGGGGCGGACGGAGCCTACGAGCAGTACTTC
CDR3 protein: CASSLGADGAYEQYF

D gene: TRBD1
J gene: TRBJ2-7
clone size: many
V gene: TRBV7-9
CDR3 DNA: TGTGCCAGCAGCTTAGGCCCGACAGGGGCCTACGAGCAGTACTTC
CDR3 protein: CASSLGPTGAYEQYF

D gene: NA
J gene: TRBJ2-5
clone size: NA
V gene: TRBV19
CDR3 DNA: TGTGCCAGTAGTAAGGGCAGGACCTGGGAGACCCAGTACTTC
CDR3 protein: CASSKGRTWETQYF

D gene: TRBD2
J gene: TRBJ2-1
clone size: many
V gene: TRBV6-5
CDR3 DNA: TGTGCCAGCAGTTTAGCGGGAGATCTCAATGAGCAGTTCTTC
CDR3 protein: CASSLAGDLNEQFF

D gene: NA
J gene: TRBJ2-1
clone size: many
V gene: TRBV10-1
CDR3 DNA: TGCGCCAGCAGTGACCCCGGGACCGAGCAGTTCTTC
CDR3 protein: CASSDPGTEQFF